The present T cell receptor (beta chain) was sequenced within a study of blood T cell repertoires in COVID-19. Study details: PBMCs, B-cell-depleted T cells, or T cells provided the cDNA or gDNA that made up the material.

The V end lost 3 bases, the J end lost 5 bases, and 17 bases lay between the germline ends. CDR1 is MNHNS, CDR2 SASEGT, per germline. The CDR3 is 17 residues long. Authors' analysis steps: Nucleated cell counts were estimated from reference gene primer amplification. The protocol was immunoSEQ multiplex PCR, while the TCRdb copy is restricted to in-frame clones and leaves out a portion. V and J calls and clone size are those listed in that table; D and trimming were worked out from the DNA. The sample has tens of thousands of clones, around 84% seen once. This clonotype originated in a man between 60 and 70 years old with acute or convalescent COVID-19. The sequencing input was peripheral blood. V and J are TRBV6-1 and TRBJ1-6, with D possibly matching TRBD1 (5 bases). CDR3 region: CASSDRGRGANNSPLHF. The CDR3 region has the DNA TGTGCCAGCAGTGATCGGGGGAGGGGAGCGAATAATTCACCCCTCCACTTT.